At least ten counts were recorded for the clone carrying this TCR beta chain. Its target is not known. This record belongs to a study of T cells in Graves' hyperthyroidism and ophthalmopathy. Study-level results: With a median lead of 6.5 months before onset, the model predicted ophthalmopathy.

This CDR3 contains 14 residues. V lost 5 bases and J 1 base, leaving 13 bases between the germline ends. CDR1 DFQATT and CDR2 SNEGSKA come from the germline V gene (reference sequence). The hyperthyroidism was newly diagnosed and had lasted under 2 months; the patients were aged 18 to 65. Patients showing uncontrolled infection, other autoimmune disease, pregnancy or lactation were ineligible. The source material, RNA transcripts, was used to amplify TCR beta CDR3 regions. HTBI primers were used for first-round RT-PCR of the TCR CDR3. TCRdb processed the multiplex PCR reads anew with MiXCR; each CDR3 protein has one entry. Of about 480,000 distinct CDR3 sequences listed, around 14% are singletons.

Sequencing used blood. This sequence joins TRBV20-1 and TRBJ2-3; no reliable D call. The sequence was obtained from a woman aged 18-29 years with Graves' hyperthyroidism. CDR3 DNA: TGCAGTGCTCCTGGACGGAGCGGCACAGATACGCAGTATTTT. Amino acids: CSAPGRSGTDTQYF.